The clone carrying this TCR beta chain occurred many times. What it recognizes is unknown. This sample was included in a study of glioma-infiltrating T cells. The V gene lost 4 bases and the J gene lost 5 bases, with 10 bases spanning the gap. This CDR3 has 13 amino acids. The V gene's germline CDR1 is MNHNS and CDR2 SASEGT. TCR alpha and beta CDR3 regions were amplified from RNA using iRepertoire nested multiplex PCR. TCRdb analysed the multiplex PCR reads with MiXCR anew, one entry per CDR3 protein. The data hold tens of thousands of distinct CDR3 sequences, with approximately 22% observed a single time. Study results and caveats: Gliomas, especially low-grade, showed above-expected tissue-blood divergence; non-neoplastic patients showed below. Only very few CDR3 sequences appeared in both tissue and blood.

This chain links TRBV6-1 with TRBJ2-3; D uncertain. Sequenced sample: glioma tissue, nonneoplastic brain tissue, or PBMCs (not recorded which). The receptor was isolated from a human donor with low-grade glioma or glioblastoma, undergoing nonglioma brain surgery, or in good health (not recorded which). The CDR3 reads CASSVRLRDTQYF. The CDR3 bases are TGTGCCAGCAGTGTTCGACTCCGAGATACGCAGTATTTT.